A selection of T cell receptor beta chains follows, all from one sample in a study of shared clonotypes between healthy human individuals. TCRdb's table, derived via immunoSEQ multiplex PCR, lists solely in-frame clones and lacks some. The sample lists about 2.4 million clones; approximately 94% were seen once. Input material: naive CD4+ T cells from PBMCs. The receptors were gathered from a man between 18 and 29 years old in good health. Some clones in this sample may be carry-over from other donors' samples. The CDR3 runs from the conserved cysteine through the conserved F or W. D genes are given only for firm matches. Only some rows state a clone size, as once, few, many or a class for expanded clones.

d_gene	v_gene	abundance	j_gene	CDR3nt	CDR3aa
.	TRBV30	.	TRBJ1-2	TGTGCCTGGAGTGTATTGTATGGCTACACCTTC	CAWSVLYGYTF
.	TRBV21-1	.	TRBJ1-1	TGTGCCAGCAGCAATCCTAGCCTTGGGGAGGTCTACTTGAGCACTGAAGCTTTCTTT	CASSNPSLGEVYLSTEAFF
TRBD1	TRBV2	few	TRBJ2-5	TGTGCCAGCAGGGACAGGGGGGAGACCCAGTACTTC	CASRDRGETQYF
.	TRBV5-6	.	TRBJ2-3	TGTGCCAGCAGCCCAAACCGGGGAAGAACAGATACGCAGTATTTT	CASSPNRGRTDTQYF
TRBD1	TRBV4-1	.	TRBJ2-7	TGCGCCAGCAGCCAAGTCGGACAGGGCCGGTACTTC	CASSQVGQGRYF
TRBD2	TRBV11-2	.	TRBJ2-7	TGTGCCAGCAGCCGGGCTTCGGGGGGGCTCTACGAGCAGTACTTC	CASSRASGGLYEQYF
.	TRBV11-3	.	TRBJ2-3	TGTGCCAGCAGCTTAGGAGGTCAGAGATTCACAGATACGCAGTATTTT	CASSLGGQRFTDTQYF
TRBD2	TRBV11-3	.	TRBJ2-3	TGTGCCAGCAGCCCGGGACTAGCGGGAAATACGCAGTATTTT	CASSPGLAGNTQYF
.	TRBV28	.	TRBJ1-1	TGTGCCAGCAGGAAGAACACTGAAGCTTTCTTT	CASRKNTEAFF
.	TRBV6-5	.	TRBJ2-3	TGTGCCAGCAGGCGAACAGGGAGAGCAGATACGCAGTATTTT	CASRRTGRADTQYF
.	TRBV29-1	.	TRBJ1-2	TGCAGCGTTGAAGTTCCGTCTCGCGGTGGCTACACCTTC	CSVEVPSRGGYTF
.	TRBV30	once	TRBJ2-1	TGTGCCTGGAGTGTTTTGGCGACAGGTCTGTTCTTC	CAWSVLATGLFF
TRBD2	TRBV9	.	TRBJ2-3	TGTGCCAGCAGCGTTCTAGCGGGAGGGCCTGGCACAGATACGCAGTATTTT	CASSVLAGGPGTDTQYF
.	TRBV29-1	.	TRBJ2-3	TGCAGCGTTTCGTGGGATAAAGGAGATACGCAGTATTTT	CSVSWDKGDTQYF
.	TRBV7-3	.	TRBJ2-7	TGTGCCAGCAGCTTGACCGGTTTCTACGAGCAGTACTTC	CASSLTGFYEQYF
.	TRBV30	.	TRBJ2-7	TGTGCCTGGACCCCAGGGACCCCCTACGAGCAGTACTTC	CAWTPGTPYEQYF
.	TRBV6-1	.	TRBJ2-3	TGTGCCAGCAGTGCATTCGGACTGAGCACAGATACGCAGTATTTT	CASSAFGLSTDTQYF
TRBD2	TRBV28	.	TRBJ2-7	TGTGCCAGCAGTTTTGCGCTGGGACTAGCGCCGGGCTCCTACGAGCAGTACTTC	CASSFALGLAPGSYEQYF
.	TRBV9	.	TRBJ2-5	TGTGCCAGCAGCGTAGAACAGGGCCAAGAGACCCAGTACTTC	CASSVEQGQETQYF
.	TRBV27	.	TRBJ2-1	TGTGCCAGCAGCTCAAGGGGCCGGGAGCAGTTCTTC	CASSSRGREQFF
TRBD2	TRBV6-5	.	TRBJ2-1	TGTGCCAGCAGTTACTCCACTAGCGGGAGTTTAAATGAGCAGTTCTTC	CASSYSTSGSLNEQFF
.	TRBV7-3	.	TRBJ2-7	TGTGCCAGCAGCTGGGACAAGCCACCCTACGAGCAGTACTTC	CASSWDKPPYEQYF
.	TRBV21-1	.	TRBJ2-7	TGTGCCAGCAGCACCCGGACTAGCGGAGAATCCTACGAGCAGTACTTC	CASSTRTSGESYEQYF
TRBD2	TRBV2	.	TRBJ2-1	TGTGCCAGCAGTGCACAGCGGGAGGGCTACAATGAGCAGTTCTTC	CASSAQREGYNEQFF
.	TRBV7-2	.	TRBJ1-5	TGTGCCAGCAGCCCTAGTAATCAGCCCCAGCATTTT	CASSPSNQPQHF
.	TRBV9	.	TRBJ1-5	TGTGCCAGCAGCGTAGGGGTTGGCAATCAGCCCCAGCATTTT	CASSVGVGNQPQHF
TRBD1	TRBV6-5	.	TRBJ1-4	TGTGCCAGCAGTTACGGGAGACAGGGGCGGCGTGAAAAACTGTTTTTT	CASSYGRQGRREKLFF
.	TRBV30	.	TRBJ2-7	TGTGCCTGGAGTGTAGGACATCCCTACGAGCAGTACTTC	CAWSVGHPYEQYF
TRBD2	TRBV6-1	.	TRBJ2-1	TGTGCCAGCAGTGAAGCGATCGTTGGGACTAGCGGGAACAATGAGCAGTTCTTC	CASSEAIVGTSGNNEQFF
.	TRBV7-8	.	TRBJ2-7	TGTGCCAGCAGCCATGCGGGTCTCTCCTACGAGCAGTACTTC	CASSHAGLSYEQYF
.	TRBV7-3	.	TRBJ2-1	TGTGCCAGCAGCTTAAGCCACTCCTACAATGAGCAGTTCTTC	CASSLSHSYNEQFF